What follows are 10 T cell receptor beta chains derived from one specimen sequenced in a study of T cell responses to AZD1222 COVID-19 vaccine. Some clones are missing from TCRdb's copy, which holds only in-frame ones; the method was immunoSEQ multiplex PCR. The sample records fewer than 120,000 clones, about nine tenths being singletons. The sequenced sample was peripheral blood, obtained 28 days after the second AZD1222 dose. These receptors all stem from an adult who received the AZD1222 COVID-19 vaccine.

The gene calls are TRBV7-2 and TRBJ2-5; no reliable D call. Trimming pared 1 base from V and 5 bases from J, leaving 5 bases between. Germline V gene lookup returns CDR1 SGHTA and CDR2 FQGNSA. CDR3 length equals 12 residues. The DNA of the CDR3 is TGTGCCAGCAGCTTAGTCCGGGAGACCCAGTACTTC. Amino acids: CASSLVRETQYF.

The chain is built from TRBV20-1 and TRBJ1-2, with no clear D. This CDR3 is 13 amino acids long. V gave up 3 bases and J gave up 6 bases, with 14 bases separating them. Germline loops: CDR1 DFQATT, CDR2 SNEGSKA (reference sequence). CDR3 protein: CSASDRSFNGYTF. The DNA for the CDR3 is TGCAGTGCTAGTGACCGGTCCTTTAATGGCTACACCTTC.

The chain recombines TRBV6-2 or TRBV6-3 with TRBJ1-2; D might be TRBD1 (5 bases). This CDR3 contains 16 residues. V lost 7 bases and J lost 5, with 23 bases in between. Germline values: CDR1 MNHEY, CDR2 SVGEGT. The CDR3 DNA reads TGTGCCAGCACCCCGGAGGCAGCCCAGGGTAATTATGGCTACACCTTC. It is translated as CASTPEAAQGNYGYTF.

The rearrangement uses TRBV21-1 and TRBJ2-7; TRBD1 reflects the table's D call only, with no check against the DNA. TRBV21-1 has pseudogene status. The CDR3 contains 14 residues. CDR3 residues: CASSKRQGPYEQYF. DNA for the CDR3: TGTGCCAGCAGCAAGAGACAGGGACCCTACGAGCAGTACTTC.

This sequence joins TRBV2 and TRBJ2-6; D is perhaps TRBD1 or TRBD2 (6 bases each). V was shortened by 8 bases and J by 1 base, with 9 bases between the two germline ends. This CDR3 region has 14 residues. Germline V CDR1 and CDR2: SNHLY, FYNNEI. CDR3 in amino acids: CASRGLSGANVLTF. The CDR3 DNA reads as TGTGCCAGCCGGGGGCTTTCTGGGGCCAACGTCCTGACTTTC.

This chain uses TRBV5-6 with TRBJ1-6; no clear D. The CDR3 runs to 14 residues. Trimming pared 1 base from V and 9 bases from J, leaving 11 bases between. Germline CDR1 and CDR2: SGHDT and YYEEEE. The CDR3 spells CASSLQLTVSPLHF. The CDR3 nucleotides are TGTGCCAGCAGCTTGCAGCTTACCGTTTCACCCCTCCACTTT.

DNA of the CDR3: TGTGCCAGCAGCCTGGGGACTGTGAACACTGAAGCTTTCTTT. This codes for CASSLGTVNTEAFF. The chain couples TRBV28 to TRBJ1-1; perhaps TRBD1 as D (5 bases). This CDR3 region has 14 residues. V was cut by 6 bases and J by 0 bases, with 11 bases left in between. CDR1 is MDHEN and CDR2 is SYDVKM in the germline V gene.

J is TRBJ2-3 and V is TRBV6-6; no reliable D call. Trimming removed 2 bases at V and 2 bases at J, with 11 bases between. The germline CDR1 and CDR2 sequences are MNHNY and SVGAGI (reference sequence). The CDR3 sequence is 15 residues long. Here the CDR3 DNA reads TGTGCCAGCAGTTACGCTGGGCAGTACACAGATACGCAGTATTTT. As protein: CASSYAGQYTDTQYF.

The J gene is TRBJ2-3, the V gene TRBV21-1; the DNA was not compared with TRBD2, the D call given in the table. TRBV21-1 is designated a pseudogene. This CDR3 is 15 amino acids long. This CDR3 reads CASSKGGTSDKTQYF. CDR3 sequence (DNA): TGTGCCAGCAGCAAAGGGGGGACTAGCGATAAGACGCAGTATTTT.

The chain couples TRBV24-1 to TRBJ2-5; D is undetermined. V was pared by 0 bases and J by 5 bases, with 6 bases between. Looked up from germline, CDR1 is KGHDR and CDR2 is SFDVKD. The CDR3 spans 13 residues. The CDR3 coding sequence is TGTGCCACCAGTGATTTGCATTTGGAGACCCAGTACTTC. Translating it yields CATSDLHLETQYF.